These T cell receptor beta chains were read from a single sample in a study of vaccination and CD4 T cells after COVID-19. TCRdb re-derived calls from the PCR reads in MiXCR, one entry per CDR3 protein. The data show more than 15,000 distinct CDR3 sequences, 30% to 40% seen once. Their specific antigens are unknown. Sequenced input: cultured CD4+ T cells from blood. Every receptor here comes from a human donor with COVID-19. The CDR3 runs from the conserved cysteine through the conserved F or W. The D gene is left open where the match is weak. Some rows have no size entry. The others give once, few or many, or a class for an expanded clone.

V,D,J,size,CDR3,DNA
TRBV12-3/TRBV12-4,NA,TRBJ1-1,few,CASSLRPTEAFF,TGTGCCAGCAGTTTACGACCCACTGAAGCTTTCTTT
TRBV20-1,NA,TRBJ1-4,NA,CSARGPGHVNEKLFF,TGCAGTGCTAGGGGACCGGGACACGTTAATGAAAAACTGTTTTTT
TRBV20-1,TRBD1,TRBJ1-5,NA,CSASQGARSQPQHF,TGCAGTGCTAGCCAGGGGGCTAGGAGTCAGCCCCAGCATTTT
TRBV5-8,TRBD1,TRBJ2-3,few,CASSLRQGWDTQYF,TGTGCCAGCAGCCTTCGACAGGGGTGGGATACGCAGTATTTT
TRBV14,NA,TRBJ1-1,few,CASSQGGGTSFEAFF,TGTGCCAGCAGCCAAGGTGGGGGAACATCGTTCGAAGCTTTCTTT
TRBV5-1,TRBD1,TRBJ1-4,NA,CASSLQGATNEKLFF,TGCGCCAGCAGCTTGCAGGGGGCGACTAATGAAAAACTGTTTTTT
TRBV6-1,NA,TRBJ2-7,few,CASSVRAQSGEQYF,TGTGCCAGCAGTGTCCGGGCCCAAAGTGGCGAGCAGTACTTC
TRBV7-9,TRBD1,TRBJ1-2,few,CASSQRQGDGYTF,TGTGCCAGCAGCCAGAGACAGGGGGATGGCTACACCTTC
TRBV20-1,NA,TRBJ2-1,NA,CSASNEQFF,TGCAGTGCTTCTAATGAGCAGTTCTTC
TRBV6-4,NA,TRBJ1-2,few,CASSEREFYGYTF,TGTGCCAGCAGTGAGAGAGAGTTCTATGGCTACACCTTC
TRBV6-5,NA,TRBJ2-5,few,CASSYLETQYF,TGTGCCAGCAGTTACCTTGAGACCCAGTACTTC
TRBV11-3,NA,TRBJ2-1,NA,CASSLGQRPDNEQFF,TGTGCCAGCAGCTTAGGACAGCGACCCGACAATGAGCAGTTCTTC
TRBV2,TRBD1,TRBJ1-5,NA,CASRTETGGNQPQHF,TGTGCCAGCAGGACCGAGACAGGGGGTAATCAGCCCCAGCATTTT
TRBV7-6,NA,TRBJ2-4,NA,CASSLLQGLGGQNIQYF,TGTGCCAGCAGCTTACTACAGGGGCTCGGGGGCCAAAACATTCAGTACTTC
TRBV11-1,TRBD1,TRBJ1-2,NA,CFHRGRGYGYTF,TGTTTCCACAGGGGGCGCGGCTATGGCTACACCTTC
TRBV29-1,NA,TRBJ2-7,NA,CSGGQTYEQYF,TGCAGCGGTGGACAGACCTACGAGCAGTACTTC
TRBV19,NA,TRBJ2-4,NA,CASSIPQGGAQNIQYF,TGTGCCAGTAGTATACCCCAGGGGGGCGCTCAAAACATTCAGTACTTC
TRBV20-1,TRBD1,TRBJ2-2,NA,CSARVQGAGELFF,TGCAGTGCTAGAGTTCAGGGGGCCGGGGAGCTGTTTTTT
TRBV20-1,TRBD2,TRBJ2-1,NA,CSASRQVGTSVHEQFF,TGCAGTGCTAGTCGGCAGGTCGGGACTAGCGTACATGAGCAGTTCTTC
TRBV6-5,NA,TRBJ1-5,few,CASSWDQGGNQPQHF,TGTGCCAGCAGTTGGGACCAGGGTGGCAATCAGCCCCAGCATTTT
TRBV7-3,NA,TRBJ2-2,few,CASSPNGNTGELFF,TGTGCCAGCAGTCCAAACGGAAACACCGGGGAGCTGTTTTTT
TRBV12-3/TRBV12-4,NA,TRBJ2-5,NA,CASSSFRRNQETQYF,TGTGCCAGCAGTTCCTTTCGGCGGAACCAAGAGACCCAGTACTTC
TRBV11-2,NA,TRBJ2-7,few,CASTRGGTGGPSSYEQYF,TGTGCCAGCACCCGGGGGGGAACAGGGGGCCCAAGCTCCTACGAGCAGTACTTC
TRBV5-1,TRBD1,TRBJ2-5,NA,CASSLNPGQQETQYF,TGCGCCAGCAGCTTGAATCCGGGACAGCAAGAGACCCAGTACTTC
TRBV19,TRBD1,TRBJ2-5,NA,CASSTRTGMRETQYF,TGTGCCAGTAGTACCAGGACAGGGATGCGGGAGACCCAGTACTTC
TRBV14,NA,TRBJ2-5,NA,CASSQGGYARETQYF,TGTGCCAGCAGCCAAGGCGGGTATGCGAGAGAGACCCAGTACTTC
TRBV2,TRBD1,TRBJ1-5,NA,CASKGQGAHQPQHF,TGTGCCAGCAAAGGACAGGGGGCGCATCAGCCCCAGCATTTT
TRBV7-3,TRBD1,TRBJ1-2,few,CASSGSGGGYTF,TGTGCCAGCAGCGGCTCAGGGGGTGGCTACACCTTC
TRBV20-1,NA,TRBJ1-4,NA,CSARGARTPTNEKLFF,TGCAGTGCTAGAGGGGCGAGGACACCAACTAATGAAAAACTGTTTTTT
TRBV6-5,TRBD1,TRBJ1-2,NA,CASSYSAQGARGGYTF,TGTGCCAGCAGTTACTCGGCCCAGGGGGCCCGGGGAGGCTACACCTTC
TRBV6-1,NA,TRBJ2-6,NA,CASSEMTARGTFSGANVLTF,TGTGCCAGCAGTGAAATGACGGCCAGGGGGACTTTTTCTGGGGCCAACGTCCTGACTTTC
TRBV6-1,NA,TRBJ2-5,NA,CASSDWGEETQYF,TGTGCCAGCAGTGATTGGGGGGAAGAGACCCAGTACTTC
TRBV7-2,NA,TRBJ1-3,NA,CASSPGGVGNTIYF,TGTGCCAGCAGCCCAGGAGGGGTTGGAAACACCATATATTTT
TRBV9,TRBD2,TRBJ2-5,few,CASSVDLLSGGVQETQYF,TGTGCCAGCAGCGTAGACCTTCTGTCGGGGGGGGTCCAAGAGACCCAGTACTTC
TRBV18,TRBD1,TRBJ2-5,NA,CASSPGQQETQYF,TGTGCCAGCTCACCGGGACAGCAAGAGACCCAGTACTTC
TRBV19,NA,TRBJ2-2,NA,CASSHRVTGELFF,TGTGCCAGTAGTCACAGGGTCACCGGGGAGCTGTTTTTT
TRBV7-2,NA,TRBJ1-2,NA,CASSPPPVNYGYTF,TGTGCCAGCAGCCCGCCCCCCGTTAACTATGGCTACACCTTC
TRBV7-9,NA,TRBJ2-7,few,CASSPSGGSYEQYF,TGTGCCAGCAGCCCTTCGGGTGGATCCTACGAGCAGTACTTC
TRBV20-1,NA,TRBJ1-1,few,CSARDRLTGRMNTEAFF,TGCAGTGCTAGAGATCGCCTCACAGGGAGAATGAACACTGAAGCTTTCTTT
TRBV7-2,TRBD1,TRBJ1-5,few,CASSLVTGAGNQPQHF,TGTGCCAGCAGCTTAGTGACAGGGGCTGGCAATCAGCCCCAGCATTTT
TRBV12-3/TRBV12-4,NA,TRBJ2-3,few,CASSLGSGRNTDTQYF,TGTGCCAGCAGTTTGGGGAGCGGCAGGAACACAGATACGCAGTATTTT
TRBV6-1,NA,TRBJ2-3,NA,CASSKRQADTQYF,TGTGCCAGCAGCAAAAGACAGGCAGATACGCAGTATTTT